This T cell receptor (beta chain) emerged from a study of blood T cell repertoires in COVID-19. About the research overall: Spain, Italy and the United States supplied samples that represented acute and convalescent COVID-19. PBMCs, B-cell-depleted T cells, or T cells provided the cDNA or gDNA that made up the material.

In the authors' workflow: Amplification from reference gene primers served as the basis for estimated nucleated cell counts. This table comes from immunoSEQ multiplex PCR, and its TCRdb copy is limited to in-frame clones, with some not included. V, J and clone size reflect that table, while D and trimming were determined from the DNA. The top ten clones hold 5.7% of a sample with fewer than 300,000 clones, 83% of them seen once. This receptor was identified in a man at least 80 years old with acute or convalescent COVID-19. Source material: peripheral blood.

The CDR3 DNA sequence: TGTGCCAGCAGCCTATACGACAGGGACTACGAGCAGTACTTC. It encodes CASSLYDRDYEQYF. This chain connects TRBV3-1 (or the pseudogene TRBV3-2) to TRBJ2-7, with 7 positions matching TRBD1. From germline, CDR1 is LGHDT and CDR2 YNNKEL (reference sequence). V dropped 4 bases and J dropped 3; count of bases not matched to a gene: 6. The CDR3 contains 14 residues.